This T cell receptor beta chain appears in the sequencing data of a study of blood T cell repertoires in COVID-19. Turning to the study itself: Some COVID-19 samples were acute and others convalescent; all came from the United States, Italy and Spain. Nucleic acid was either cDNA or gDNA, and it came from T cells, B-cell-depleted T cells, or PBMCs.

V lost 2 bases, J lost 6 bases, and 7 bases stayed unmatched. The CDR3 consists of 17 residues. The germline CDR1 and CDR2 sequences are SEHNR and FQNEAQ (reference sequence). Authors' analysis steps: Nucleated cell number was recorded as an estimate derived from reference gene primer amplification. The protocol was immunoSEQ multiplex PCR, while the TCRdb copy is restricted to in-frame clones and leaves out a portion. The D gene and trimming were derived from the DNA, and the V and J assignments and clone size from that table. The repertoire holds about 120,000 clones, with roughly 85% as singletons.

The gene calls are TRBV7-9 and TRBJ2-2, with 12 positions matching TRBD2. Sequenced input: peripheral blood. The receptor's source is a human donor in a cohort sampled during active COVID-19. The CDR3 loop is CASSLWTSGKKAGELFF. The CDR3 DNA reads as TGTGCCAGCAGCTTATGGACTAGCGGGAAAAAAGCCGGGGAGCTGTTTTTT.